This T cell receptor beta chain was captured by sequencing in a study of blood T cell repertoires in COVID-19. Germline values: CDR1 GTSNPN, CDR2 SVGIG (reference sequence). This CDR3 has 13 amino acids. V was trimmed by 1 base and J by 3 bases, leaving 10 bases between them. Authors' processing steps: From reference gene primer amplification, estimates of nucleated cell counts were derived. TCRdb's copy holds only in-frame clones and misses some; the assay was immunoSEQ multiplex PCR. V, J and clone size derive from that table, while D and trimming were established from the DNA sequence. The data contain more than 100,000 clones, about 80% of them singletons.

Sequenced input: peripheral blood. This rearrangement joins TRBV30 to TRBJ2-7; D possibly corresponds to TRBD1 (6 bases). The clonotype was recovered from a man aged 55 to 70 with active or convalescent COVID-19. Written as DNA, the CDR3 is TGTGCCTGGAGTGCTGGGGGCGGCTACGAGCAGTACTTC. This codes for CAWSAGGGYEQYF.